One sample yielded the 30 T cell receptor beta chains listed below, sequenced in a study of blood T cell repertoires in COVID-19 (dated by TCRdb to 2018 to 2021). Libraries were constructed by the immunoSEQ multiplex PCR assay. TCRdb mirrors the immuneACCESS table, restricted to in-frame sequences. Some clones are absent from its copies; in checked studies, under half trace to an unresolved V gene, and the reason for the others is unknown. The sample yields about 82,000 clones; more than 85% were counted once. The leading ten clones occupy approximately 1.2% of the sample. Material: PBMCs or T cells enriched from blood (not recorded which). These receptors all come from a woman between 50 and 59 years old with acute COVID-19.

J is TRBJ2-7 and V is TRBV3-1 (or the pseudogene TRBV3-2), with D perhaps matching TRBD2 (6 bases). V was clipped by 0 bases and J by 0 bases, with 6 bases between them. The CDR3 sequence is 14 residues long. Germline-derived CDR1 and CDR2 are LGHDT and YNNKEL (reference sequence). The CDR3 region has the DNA TGTGCCAGCAGCCAAGAGGGGGGCTCCTACGAGCAGTACTTC. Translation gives CASSQEGGSYEQYF.

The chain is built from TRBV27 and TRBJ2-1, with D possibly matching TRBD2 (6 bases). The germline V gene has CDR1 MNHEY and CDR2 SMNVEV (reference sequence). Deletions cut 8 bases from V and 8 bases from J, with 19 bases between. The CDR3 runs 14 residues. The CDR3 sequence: CASGVRRGGHEQFF. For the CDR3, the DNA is TGTGCCAGCGGGGTGCGGAGGGGTGGGCATGAGCAGTTCTTC.

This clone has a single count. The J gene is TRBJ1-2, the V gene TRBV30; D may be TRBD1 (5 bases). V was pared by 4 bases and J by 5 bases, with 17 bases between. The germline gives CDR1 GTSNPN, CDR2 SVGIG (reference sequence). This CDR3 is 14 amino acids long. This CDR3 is CAWTPGRGVYGYTF. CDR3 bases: TGTGCCTGGACCCCCGGTCGGGGGGTGTATGGCTACACCTTC.

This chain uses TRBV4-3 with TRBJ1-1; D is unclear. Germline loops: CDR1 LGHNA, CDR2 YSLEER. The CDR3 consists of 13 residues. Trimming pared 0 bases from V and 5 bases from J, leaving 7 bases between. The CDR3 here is CASSQEPGTEAFF. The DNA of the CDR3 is TGCGCCAGCAGCCAAGAACCGGGAACTGAAGCTTTCTTT.

In DNA, the CDR3 is TGCAGTGCTAGTCCTAGCGGCCACACCGGGGAGCTGTTTTTT. Protein: CSASPSGHTGELFF. This sequence joins TRBV20-1 and TRBJ2-2; 7 nucleotides align to TRBD2. Germline V gene data show CDR1 as DFQATT and CDR2 as SNEGSKA (reference sequence). Trimming cost V 3 bases and J 3 bases; bases outside gene matches: 4. This CDR3 region has 14 residues.

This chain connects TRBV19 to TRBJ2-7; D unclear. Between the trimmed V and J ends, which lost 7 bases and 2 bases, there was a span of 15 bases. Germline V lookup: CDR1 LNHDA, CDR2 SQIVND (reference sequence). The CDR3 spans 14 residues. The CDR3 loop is CASKNSAIAYEQYF. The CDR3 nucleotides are TGTGCCAGTAAGAACAGTGCTATCGCCTACGAGCAGTACTTC.

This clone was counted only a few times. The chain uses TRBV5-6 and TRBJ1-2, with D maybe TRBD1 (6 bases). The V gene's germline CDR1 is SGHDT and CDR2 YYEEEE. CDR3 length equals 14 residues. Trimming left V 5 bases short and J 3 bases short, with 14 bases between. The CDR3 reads CASSEAGVDYGYTF. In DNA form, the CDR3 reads TGTGCCAGCAGTGAGGCAGGGGTCGACTATGGCTACACCTTC.

CDR3 region: CASSRGERGETQYF. In nucleotides, the CDR3 is TGTGCCAGTAGTCGGGGGGAGAGAGGAGAGACCCAGTACTTC. The V and J genes are TRBV19 and TRBJ2-5; 7 positions agree with TRBD2. V trimming: 5 bases; J trimming: 4 bases; junction bases outside the gene matches: 7. In germline, CDR1 is LNHDA, CDR2 SQIVND (reference sequence). CDR3 size: 14 residues.

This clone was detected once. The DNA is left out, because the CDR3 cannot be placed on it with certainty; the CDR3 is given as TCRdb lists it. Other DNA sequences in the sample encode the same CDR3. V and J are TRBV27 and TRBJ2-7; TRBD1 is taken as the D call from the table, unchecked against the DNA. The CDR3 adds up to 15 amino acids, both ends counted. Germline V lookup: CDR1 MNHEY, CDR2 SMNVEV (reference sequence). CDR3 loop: CASSFARGAPYEQYF.

The CDR3 is CASSRLDRGGEQYF. The CDR3 DNA follows: TGTGCCAGCAGCCGCCTTGACAGGGGCGGCGAGCAGTACTTC. This chain connects TRBV14 to TRBJ2-7; 8 nucleotides line up with TRBD1. The CDR3 loop spans 14 amino acids. The germline CDR1 and CDR2 sequences are SGHDN and FVKESK. Trimming at V came to 4 bases and at J to 6 bases, leaving 8 bases not matched to a gene.

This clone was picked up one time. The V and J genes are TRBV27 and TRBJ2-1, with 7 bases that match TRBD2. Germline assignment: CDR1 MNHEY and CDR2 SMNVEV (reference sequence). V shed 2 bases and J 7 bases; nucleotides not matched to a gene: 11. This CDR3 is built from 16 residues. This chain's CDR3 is CASSLRLTSSGNEQFF. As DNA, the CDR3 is TGTGCCAGCAGTTTACGGCTTACATCTAGCGGTAATGAGCAGTTCTTC.

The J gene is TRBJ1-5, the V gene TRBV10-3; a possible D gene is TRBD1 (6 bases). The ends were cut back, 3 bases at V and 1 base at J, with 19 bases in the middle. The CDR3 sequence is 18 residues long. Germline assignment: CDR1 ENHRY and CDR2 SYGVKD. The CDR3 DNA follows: TGTGCCATCAGTGAAGGGGCATGGGGGCAGGGAAGCAATCAGCCCCAGCATTTT. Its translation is CAISEGAWGQGSNQPQHF.

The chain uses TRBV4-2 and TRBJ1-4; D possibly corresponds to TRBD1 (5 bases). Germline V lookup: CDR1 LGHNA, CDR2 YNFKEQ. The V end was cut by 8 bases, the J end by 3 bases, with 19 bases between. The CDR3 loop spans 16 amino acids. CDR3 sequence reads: CASSLLRGLPNEKLFF. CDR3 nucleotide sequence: TGTGCCAGCTCCCTTTTGAGGGGACTACCTAATGAAAAACTGTTTTTT.

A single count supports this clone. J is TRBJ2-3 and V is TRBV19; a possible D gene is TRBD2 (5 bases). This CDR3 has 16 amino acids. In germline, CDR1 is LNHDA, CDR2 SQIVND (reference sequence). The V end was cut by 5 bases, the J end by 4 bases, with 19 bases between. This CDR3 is CASSGPRTGGADTQYF. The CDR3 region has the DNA TGTGCCAGTAGTGGGCCGCGGACTGGTGGGGCAGATACGCAGTATTTT. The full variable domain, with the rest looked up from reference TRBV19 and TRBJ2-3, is DGGITQSPKYLFRKEGQNVTLSCEQNLNHDAMYWYRQDPGQGLRLIYYSQIVNDFQKGDIAEGYSVSREKKESFPLTVTSAQKNPTAFYLCASSGPRTGGADTQYFGPGTRLTVL.

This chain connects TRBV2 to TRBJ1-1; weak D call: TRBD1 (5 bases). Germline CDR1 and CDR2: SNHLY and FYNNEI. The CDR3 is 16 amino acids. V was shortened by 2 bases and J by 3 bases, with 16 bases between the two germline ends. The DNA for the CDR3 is TGTGCCAGCAGTGAAATGTATGGGGGAGGGGACACTGAAGCTTTCTTT. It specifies CASSEMYGGGDTEAFF.

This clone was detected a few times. As DNA, the CDR3 is TGTGCCAGCAGCGGGCATATGAACACTGAAGCTTTCTTT. Encoded protein: CASSGHMNTEAFF. V gene TRBV9 combines with J gene TRBJ1-1; unclear D gene. Germline CDR1 is SGDLS and CDR2 is YYNGEE. V lost 3 bases, J lost 0 bases, and 6 bases lay in between. CDR3 length: 13 amino acids.

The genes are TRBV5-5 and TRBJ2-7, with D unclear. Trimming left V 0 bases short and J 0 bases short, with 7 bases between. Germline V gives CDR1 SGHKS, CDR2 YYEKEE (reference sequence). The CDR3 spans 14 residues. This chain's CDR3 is CASSLGWSSYEQYF. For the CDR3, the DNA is TGTGCCAGCAGCTTGGGTTGGAGCTCCTACGAGCAGTACTTC.

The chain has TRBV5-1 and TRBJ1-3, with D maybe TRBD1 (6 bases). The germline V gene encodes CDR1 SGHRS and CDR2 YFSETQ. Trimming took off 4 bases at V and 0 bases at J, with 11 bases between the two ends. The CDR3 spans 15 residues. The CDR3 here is CASSPQGSSGNTIYF. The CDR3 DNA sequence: TGCGCCAGCAGCCCCCAGGGGTCCTCTGGAAACACCATATATTTT.

The CDR3 DNA reads as TGTGCCAGCAGCTTTGGACTAGCGGGAGCCGGCACAGATACGCAGTATTTT. This translates into CASSFGLAGAGTDTQYF. The chain uses TRBV7-9 and TRBJ2-3; TRBD2 matches 13 bases. CDR3 length: 17 residues. The germline V gene has CDR1 SEHNR and CDR2 FQNEAQ (reference sequence). Trimming removed 3 bases from V and 1 base from J; junction bases left unmatched: 4.

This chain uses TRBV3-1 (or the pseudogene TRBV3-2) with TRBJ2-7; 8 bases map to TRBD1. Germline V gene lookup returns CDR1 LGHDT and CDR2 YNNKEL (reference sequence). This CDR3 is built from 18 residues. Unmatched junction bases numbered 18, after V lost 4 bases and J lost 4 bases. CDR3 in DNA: TGTGCCAGCAGCCCAAACCCCGCGGGACAGGCGGAATCTTACGAGCAGTACTTC. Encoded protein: CASSPNPAGQAESYEQYF.

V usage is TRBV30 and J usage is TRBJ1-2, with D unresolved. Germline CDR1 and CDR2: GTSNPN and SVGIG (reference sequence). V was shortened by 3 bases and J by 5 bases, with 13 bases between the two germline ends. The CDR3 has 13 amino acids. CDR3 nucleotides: TGTGCCTGGAGCAACGTAGCCATGTATGGCTACACCTTC. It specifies CAWSNVAMYGYTF.

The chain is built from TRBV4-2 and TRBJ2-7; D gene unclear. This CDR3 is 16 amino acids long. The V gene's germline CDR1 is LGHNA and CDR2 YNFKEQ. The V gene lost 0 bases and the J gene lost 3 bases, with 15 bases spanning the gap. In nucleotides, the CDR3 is TGTGCCAGCAGCCAAGATGCCGTCGGAGTGTTCTACGAGCAGTACTTC. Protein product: CASSQDAVGVFYEQYF.

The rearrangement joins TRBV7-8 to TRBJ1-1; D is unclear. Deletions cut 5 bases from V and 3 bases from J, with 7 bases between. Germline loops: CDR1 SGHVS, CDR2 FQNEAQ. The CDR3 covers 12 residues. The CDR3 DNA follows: TGTGCCAGCAGCGGCCCCTACACTGAAGCTTTCTTT. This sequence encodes CASSGPYTEAFF.

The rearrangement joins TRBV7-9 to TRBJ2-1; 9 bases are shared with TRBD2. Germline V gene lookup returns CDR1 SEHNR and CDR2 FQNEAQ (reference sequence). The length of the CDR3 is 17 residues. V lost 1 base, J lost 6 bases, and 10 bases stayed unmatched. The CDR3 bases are TGTGCCAGCAGCTTAGAAGAGGTGTGGCGGGGGGGCAATGAGCAGTTCTTC. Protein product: CASSLEEVWRGGNEQFF.

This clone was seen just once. The CDR3 DNA reads as TGTGCCAGCTCACCAATTTCTACAGGACGTAGTGACATTCAGTACTTC. Translation: CASSPISTGRSDIQYF. The chain recombines TRBV18 with TRBJ2-4; a possible D gene is TRBD1 (5 bases). V lost 2 bases and J 8 bases, leaving 19 bases between the germline ends. The CDR3 is made up of 16 amino acids. Germline V CDR1 and CDR2: KGHSH, LQKENI.

Here the CDR3 DNA reads TGTGCCAGCAGTGTGCGGCAGCAATATGGCTACACCTTC. It specifies CASSVRQQYGYTF. The chain is built from TRBV2 and TRBJ1-2; D not resolved. CDR1 SNHLY and CDR2 FYNNEI come from the germline V gene. The V end was cut by 4 bases, the J end by 5 bases, with 11 bases between. The CDR3 totals 13 residues.

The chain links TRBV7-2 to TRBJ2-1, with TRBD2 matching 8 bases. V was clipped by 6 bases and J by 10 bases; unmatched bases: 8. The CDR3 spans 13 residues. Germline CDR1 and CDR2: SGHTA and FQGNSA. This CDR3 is CASSQTSGGEQFF. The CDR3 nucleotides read TGTGCCAGCAGTCAAACTAGCGGTGGAGAGCAGTTCTTC.

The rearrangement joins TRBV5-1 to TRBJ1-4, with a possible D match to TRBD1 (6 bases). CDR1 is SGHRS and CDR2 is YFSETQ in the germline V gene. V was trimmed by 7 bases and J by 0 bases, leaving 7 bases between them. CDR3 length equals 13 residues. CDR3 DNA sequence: TGCGCCAGCCGGGACACAACTAATGAAAAACTGTTTTTT. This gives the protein CASRDTTNEKLFF.

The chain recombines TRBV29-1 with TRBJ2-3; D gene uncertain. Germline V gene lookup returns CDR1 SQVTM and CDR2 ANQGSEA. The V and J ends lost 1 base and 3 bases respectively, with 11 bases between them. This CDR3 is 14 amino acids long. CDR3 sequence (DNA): TGCAGCGTTGAAGTCAGACTGCATACAGATACGCAGTATTTT. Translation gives CSVEVRLHTDTQYF.

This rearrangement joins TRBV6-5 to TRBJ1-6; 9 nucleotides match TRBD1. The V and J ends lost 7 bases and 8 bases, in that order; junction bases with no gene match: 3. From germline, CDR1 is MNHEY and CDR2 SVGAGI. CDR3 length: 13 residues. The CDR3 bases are TGTGCCAGCAATCGGGACAGGGATTCACCCCTCCACTTT. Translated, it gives CASNRDRDSPLHF.